This TCR beta chain emerged from a study of blood T cells in healthy people across ages. Study background: Template switching caught about one barcoded beta molecule for each two T cells.

Study conclusions and caveats: More naive CD4+ cells and higher diversity were found in long-lived than in aged donors.

The CDR3 contains 15 residues. Germline V gives CDR1 SGHTA, CDR2 FQGNSA. Between the trimmed V and J ends, which lost 5 bases and 1 base, there was a span of 13 bases. This clonotype was recorded many times. Its antigen is still unknown. Donors gave roughly 10 milliliters of peripheral blood apiece. Next came a second PCR, run for roughly 6 to 11 cycles, which used a sample-barcoded 5' primer along with a J-beta primer mix. Each TCR beta cDNA got a 12-nucleotide random molecular identifier. From the 5' RACE reads, TCRdb called clonotypes with MiXCR, one entry per CDR3 protein. Among around 870,000 distinct CDR3 sequences listed, around 28% were seen once.

This receptor was obtained from an elderly woman in good health. Sequences were obtained from blood. This rearrangement joins TRBV7-2 to TRBJ2-3; a possible D gene is TRBD1 (6 bases). This chain's CDR3 is CASSAQGWGTDTQYF. The CDR3 DNA reads as TGTGCCAGCAGCGCACAGGGATGGGGCACAGATACGCAGTATTTT. Full variable domain (outside the CDR3, taken from reference TRBV7-2 and TRBJ2-3): GAGVSQSPSNKVTEKGKDVELRCDPISGHTALYWYRQSLGQGLEFLIYFQGNSAPDKSGLPSDRFSAERTGGSVSTLTIQRTQQEDSAVYLCASSAQGWGTDTQYFGPGTRLTVL.